These T cell receptor beta chains were read from a single sample in a study of identical twins. TCRdb re-analysed the 5' RACE reads in MiXCR, keeping a single row per CDR3 protein. Of around 340,000 distinct CDR3 sequences in the sample, around an eighth were seen once. A further study also used this sample, focusing on yellow fever vaccine responses in identical twins.

Specimen: CD8+ T cells sorted from blood. The receptors stem from a woman aged 18-29 years in good health. CDR3s include the opening cysteine and the closing phenylalanine or tryptophan. D genes are given only for firm matches. Where a row states a size, it is once, few, many or the class of an expanded clone; other rows omit it.

D,V,J,size,DNA,CDR3
.,TRBV9,TRBJ2-1,.,TGTGCCAGCAGTACCCTCCCCGGGACGGGGGGCGGTGAGCAGTTCTTC,CASSTLPGTGGGEQFF
.,TRBV28,TRBJ2-3,few,TGTGCCAGCAGCCCGGTCGCAGATACGCAGTATTTT,CASSPVADTQYF
TRBD1,TRBV24-1,TRBJ1-1,.,TGTGCCACCAGTGATTCGACAGGGAGTAACACTGAAGCTTTCTTT,CATSDSTGSNTEAFF
.,TRBV6-1,TRBJ1-5,.,TGTGCCAGCTCTCTGCATACCAATCAGCCCCAGCATTTT,CASSLHTNQPQHF
TRBD1,TRBV7-9,TRBJ2-2,.,TGTGCCAGCAGCTCGTTACAGGGGGCCGGACGTGGCGGGGAGCTGTTTTTT,CASSSLQGAGRGGELFF
.,TRBV29-1,TRBJ2-1,many,TGCAGCGAAGTGGATGTGGGGCTTGAGCAGTTCTTC,CSEVDVGLEQFF
.,TRBV5-1,TRBJ1-1,many,TGCGCCAGCAGCTTTGGGGTCCGGAACACTGAAGCTTTCTTT,CASSFGVRNTEAFF
TRBD1,TRBV5-6,TRBJ2-3,.,TGTGCCAGCAGCTTGATGGGGCAGGGGGCCACAGATACGCAGTATTTT,CASSLMGQGATDTQYF
TRBD1,TRBV15,TRBJ2-7,few,TGTGCCACCAGCAGAGATTTGACAGGGGGCTCCTACGAGCAGTACTTC,CATSRDLTGGSYEQYF
.,TRBV3-1,TRBJ2-5,few,TGTGCCAGCAGCCCAGAATACACACAAGAGACCCAGTACTTC,CASSPEYTQETQYF
TRBD1,TRBV6-1,TRBJ2-2,few,TGTGCCAGCAGTGAATACGGGACAGGGTTAAACCAGGGCACCGGGGAGCTGTTTTTT,CASSEYGTGLNQGTGELFF
.,TRBV12-3/TRBV12-4,TRBJ1-5,.,TGTGCCAGCACTTTTGGGGGCAGCAATCAGCCCCAGCATTTT,CASTFGGSNQPQHF
.,TRBV24-1,TRBJ1-5,.,TGCGACGTCAGGGACCTTGGCAATCAGCCCCAGCATTTT,CDVRDLGNQPQHF
.,TRBV7-9,TRBJ2-7,.,TGTGCCAGCAGTTCGCAGGACCTCGGGCACTACGAGCAGTACTTC,CASSSQDLGHYEQYF
TRBD2,TRBV10-2,TRBJ2-1,few,TGCGCCAGCACCGGGGAGGGAGGCCACCCTCTTCCGAACAATGAGCAGTTCTTC,CASTGEGGHPLPNNEQFF
TRBD2,TRBV6-1,TRBJ2-3,.,TGTGCCAGCAGTGAACGCCGACGGGGGGTACCCACAGATACGCAGTATTTT,CASSERRRGVPTDTQYF
.,TRBV25-1,TRBJ2-3,once,TGTGCCAGCAGTGACACCCGACTAGTAAAACGCACAGATACGCAGTATTTT,CASSDTRLVKRTDTQYF
.,TRBV12-3/TRBV12-4,TRBJ2-5,many,TGTGCCAGCAGTATAGCCCTAGTGACCCAGTACTTC,CASSIALVTQYF
TRBD2,TRBV6-1,TRBJ2-3,few,TGTGCCAGCAGTGCCGCGGGGGGGACTAGTGCAGATACGCAGTATTTT,CASSAAGGTSADTQYF
.,TRBV7-2,TRBJ2-1,.,TGTGCCAGCAGCTTACAGAGCAATGAGCAGTTCTTC,CASSLQSNEQFF
TRBD2,TRBV7-9,TRBJ2-2,few,TGTGCCAGCAGAGACGGGGGGGCCTCGAACACCGGGGAGCTGTTTTTT,CASRDGGASNTGELFF
.,TRBV13,TRBJ2-1,.,TGTGCCAGCAGCTTAGGGGAACCCAACCCAGGGGATGAGCAGTTCTTC,CASSLGEPNPGDEQFF
.,TRBV20-1,TRBJ1-1,.,TGCAGTGCTAGTCTCCCACGGTTTGGCATGAACACTGAAGCTTTCTTT,CSASLPRFGMNTEAFF
TRBD2,TRBV5-1,TRBJ2-3,.,TGCGCCAGCAGCTTGGGGATAGCGGGCACAAGCACAGATACGCAGTATTTT,CASSLGIAGTSTDTQYF
.,TRBV7-8,TRBJ2-3,many,TGTGCCAGCAGCCCAGGAGTGACTACCACAGATACGCAGTATTTT,CASSPGVTTTDTQYF
.,TRBV24-1,TRBJ2-1,few,TGTGCCAGCGCGCGATCGGGACTGTTCAATGAGCAGTTCTTC,CASARSGLFNEQFF
.,TRBV12-3/TRBV12-4,TRBJ2-7,many,TGTGCCAGCAGTTTCGGGCGGATCGACGAGCAGTACTTC,CASSFGRIDEQYF
TRBD1,TRBV29-1,TRBJ2-3,many,TGCAGCGTTGAACTGACAGGGGGCCGACCAGATACGCAGTATTTT,CSVELTGGRPDTQYF
TRBD1,TRBV4-1,TRBJ2-6,few,TGCGCCAGCAGCCTCGACAGGGGCTTCTACTCTGGGGCCAACGTCCTGACTTTC,CASSLDRGFYSGANVLTF
TRBD1,TRBV2,TRBJ1-1,few,TGTGCCAGCAGTGAAGTACAGGGGCCGGTCGGTGAAGCTTTCTTT,CASSEVQGPVGEAFF
.,TRBV2,TRBJ2-2,many,TGTGCCAGCAGTGACCGGGGCGGAAACACCGGGGAGCTGTTTTTT,CASSDRGGNTGELFF
.,TRBV6-1,TRBJ1-5,few,TGTGCCAGCAGGGGCAGGGGCGGTAGCAATCAGCCCCAGCATTTT,CASRGRGGSNQPQHF
.,TRBV6-1,TRBJ2-1,.,TGTGCCAGCAGACTGACGGAAGCTCCCTACAATGAGCAGTTCTTC,CASRLTEAPYNEQFF
TRBD2,TRBV13,TRBJ2-1,.,TGTGCCAGCAGCTTCTATAGCGGGGGGAAGGAGTTCTTC,CASSFYSGGKEFF
.,TRBV9,TRBJ2-1,.,TGTGCCAGCAGCCCTGGAGGGACCCCCTACAATGAGCAGTTCTTC,CASSPGGTPYNEQFF
.,TRBV28,TRBJ2-7,few,TGTGCCAGCAACGACAGGTCCTCCTACGAGCAGTACTTC,CASNDRSSYEQYF